This TCR beta chain was sequenced during a study of cytomegalovirus exposure and HLA in healthy donors. Across the study: A subsequent analysis stated that the 95 to 150 validation repertoires were run on the same platform as the roughly 620 first-cohort repertoires. Study-wide results and caveats: Among TCR beta chains, those listed as cytomegalovirus-associated numbered roughly 150. Subsequent analysis showed first-cohort TCR clusters tending to co-occur in roughly 130 validation repertoires.

The length of the CDR3 is 14 residues. The germline gives CDR1 SNHLY, CDR2 FYNNEI. V was clipped by 6 bases and J by 1 base; unmatched bases: 4. The table came from immunoSEQ multiplex PCR; TCRdb's copy has only in-frame clones and leaves some out. The sample has a few hundred thousand clones; over 80% are singletons. Of note for this clone: Its antigen is undetermined.

This receptor was obtained from a woman aged 25 to 39 in good health and CMV-seropositive. This chain joins TRBV2 and TRBJ1-1; 8 nucleotides align to TRBD1. Sequenced sample: PBMCs. CDR3 DNA: TGTGCCAGCAGCCTTGGGACAGGGAACACTGAAGCTTTCTTT. Amino acids: CASSLGTGNTEAFF.